This TCR beta chain was documented in a study of T cells in localized non-small cell lung cancer. V lost 4 bases and J lost 2, with 8 bases in between. Germline-derived CDR1 and CDR2 are SGHTA and FQGTGA. The CDR3 extends over 14 amino acids. Profiled with immunoSEQ multiplex PCR; TCRdb holds only in-frame clones, not every one. The data show about 59,000 clones, roughly 92% seen once. The clonotype comes from a man aged 35 to 70 with stage I lung adenocarcinoma. The chain is built from TRBV7-3 and TRBJ2-2; no definite D call. Source: peripheral blood, taken before any cancer treatment. For the CDR3, the DNA is TGTGCCAGCAGCTCGGCCAAAAACACCGGGGAGCTGTTTTTT. It translates to CASSSAKNTGELFF. Variable domain in full (rest from reference TRBV7-3 and TRBJ2-2): GAGVSQTPSNKVTEKGKYVELRCDPISGHTALYWYRQSLGQGPEFLIYFQGTGAADDSGLPNDRFFAVRPEGSVSTLKIQRTERGDSAVYLCASSSAKNTGELFFGEGSRLTVL.